This TCR beta chain originates from a study of CD8 T cells in ankylosing spondylitis. The V end was cut by 10 bases, the J end by 6 bases, with 19 bases between. Germline loops: CDR1 SEHNR, CDR2 FQNEAQ (reference sequence). The CDR3 runs 13 residues. Details on this clonotype: Antigen: not known.

TCRdb independently ran MiXCR on the 5' RACE reads; one entry per CDR3 protein. The sample records about 700,000 distinct CDR3 sequences, roughly 19% being singletons. General study results and limits: What appeared characteristic of ankylosing spondylitis blood was a TCR beta motif of eight highly homologous variants. According to the report, clones linked to the disease were significantly enriched in matched synovial fluid samples taken from ankylosing spondylitis patients.

The sample consisted of blood, either unsorted or a sorted T cell fraction (not recorded which). The rearrangement joins TRBV7-9 to TRBJ2-7; D call uncertain. The sequence was obtained from a male donor with ankylosing spondylitis. DNA of the CDR3: TGTGCCATCGGACCCGAGGCAGAGAGCGAGCAGTACTTC. This codes for CAIGPEAESEQYF.